This TCR beta chain was observed in a study of shared clonotypes between healthy human individuals. Per germline, CDR1 MNHNS and CDR2 SASEGT. The CDR3 totals 15 residues. The ends were cut back, 7 bases at V and 1 base at J, with 16 bases in the middle. Data came from immunoSEQ multiplex PCR; TCRdb stores just in-frame clones and leaves some out. The repertoire has 2 million to 2.5 million clones, almost 96% of them found once; the top ten carry roughly 0.13%. The material sequenced was naive CD4+ T cells sorted from blood. The subset was: CD45RA+ positively selected. The sequence was obtained from a man between 18 and 35 years old in good health. The gene calls are TRBV6-1 and TRBJ1-2; D gene uncertain. CDR3 coding DNA: TGTGCCAGCATGGGAGGGCCTCTTGATAACTATGGCTACACCTTC. Its translation: CASMGGPLDNYGYTF.